A single TCR beta chain is shown here with its context. This record comes from a study of blood T cell repertoires in COVID-19. About the research overall: Nucleic acid was either cDNA or gDNA, and it came from T cells, B-cell-depleted T cells, or PBMCs.

Original processing methods: The authors estimated nucleated cell counts from reference gene primer amplification. Sequencing used immunoSEQ multiplex PCR; TCRdb keeps in-frame clones, though not all of them. The D gene and trimming were derived from the DNA, and the V and J assignments and clone size from that table. The data show fewer than 100,000 clones, roughly 80% seen once. Germline CDR1 and CDR2: SGHAT and FQNNGV. V was clipped by 9 bases and J by 2 bases, with 14 bases between them. CDR3 length: 14 amino acids. The sample was peripheral blood. This receptor was taken from a human donor in a cohort sampled during active COVID-19. This chain joins TRBV11-2 and TRBJ2-1; tentative D call: TRBD1 (5 bases). Written as DNA, the CDR3 is TGTGCCAGTCGCAGGGCACAAGCCTACAATGAGCAGTTCTTC. It translates to CASRRAQAYNEQFF.